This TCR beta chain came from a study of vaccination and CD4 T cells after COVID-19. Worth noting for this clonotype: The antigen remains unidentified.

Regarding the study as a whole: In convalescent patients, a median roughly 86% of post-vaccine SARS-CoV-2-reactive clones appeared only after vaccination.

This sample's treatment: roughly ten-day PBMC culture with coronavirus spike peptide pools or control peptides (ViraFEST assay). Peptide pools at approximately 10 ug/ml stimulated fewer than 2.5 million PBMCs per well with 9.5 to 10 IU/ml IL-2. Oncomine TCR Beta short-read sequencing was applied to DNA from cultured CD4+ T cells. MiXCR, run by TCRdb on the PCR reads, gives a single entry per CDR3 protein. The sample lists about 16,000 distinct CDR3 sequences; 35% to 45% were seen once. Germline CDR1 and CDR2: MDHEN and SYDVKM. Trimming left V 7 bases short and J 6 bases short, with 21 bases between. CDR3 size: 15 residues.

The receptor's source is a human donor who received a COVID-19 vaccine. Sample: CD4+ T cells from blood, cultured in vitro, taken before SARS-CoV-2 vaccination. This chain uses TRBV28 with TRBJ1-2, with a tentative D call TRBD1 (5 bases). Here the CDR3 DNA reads TGTGCCAGCACATATTTTGACAGAGCCCTCCATGGCTACACCTTC. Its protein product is CASTYFDRALHGYTF.